One sample yielded the 3 T cell receptor beta chains listed below, sequenced in a study of blood T cell repertoires in COVID-19. Clones were read by immunoSEQ multiplex PCR, and TCRdb kept only the in-frame ones, dropping some. This sample carries tens of thousands of clones, over 65% of them seen once, and the ten largest clones take 2.6%. The sample taken for sequencing was peripheral blood. The receptors stem from a human donor with acute or convalescent COVID-19. The donor label of this sample is uncertain.

The sample holds one count of this clone. The chain has TRBV11-1 and TRBJ2-5; 8 bases line up with TRBD1. This CDR3 spans 13 amino acids. The junction had 4 bases not matched to a gene; V was cut back by 6 bases and J by 4 bases. Germline V lookup: CDR1 SGHAT, CDR2 FQDESV (reference sequence). CDR3 region: CASSRRGRETQYF. Written as DNA, the CDR3 is TGTGCCAGCAGTCGCAGGGGGCGAGAGACCCAGTACTTC.

In its sample, this clone was seen a few times. J is TRBJ2-1 and V is TRBV11-3; the D gene is possibly TRBD2 (6 bases). Trimming left V 2 bases short and J 1 base short, with 12 bases between. From germline, CDR1 is SGHNT and CDR2 YENEEA. This CDR3 comprises 16 residues. CDR3 sequence reads: CASSLRGGKSYNEQFF. The CDR3 bases are TGTGCCAGCAGCTTACGGGGCGGGAAATCCTACAATGAGCAGTTCTTC. Combining the CDR3 with reference TRBV11-3 and TRBJ2-1 gives the whole variable domain EAGVVQSPRYKIIEKKQPVAFWCNPISGHNTLYWYLQNLGQGPELLIRYENEEAVDDSQLPKDRFSAERLKGVDSTLKIQPAELGDSAVYLCASSLRGGKSYNEQFFGPGTRLTVL.

The chain couples TRBV11-2 to TRBJ2-1, with 9 nucleotides matching TRBD1. The V gene's germline CDR1 is SGHAT and CDR2 FQNNGV. With V trimmed by 9 bases and J by 6 bases, 9 bases remained unmatched. The CDR3 runs 14 residues. The CDR3 DNA sequence: TGTGCCAGTTGGGGGACAGGGTGGCGCAATGAGCAGTTCTTC. The encoded protein is CASWGTGWRNEQFF.